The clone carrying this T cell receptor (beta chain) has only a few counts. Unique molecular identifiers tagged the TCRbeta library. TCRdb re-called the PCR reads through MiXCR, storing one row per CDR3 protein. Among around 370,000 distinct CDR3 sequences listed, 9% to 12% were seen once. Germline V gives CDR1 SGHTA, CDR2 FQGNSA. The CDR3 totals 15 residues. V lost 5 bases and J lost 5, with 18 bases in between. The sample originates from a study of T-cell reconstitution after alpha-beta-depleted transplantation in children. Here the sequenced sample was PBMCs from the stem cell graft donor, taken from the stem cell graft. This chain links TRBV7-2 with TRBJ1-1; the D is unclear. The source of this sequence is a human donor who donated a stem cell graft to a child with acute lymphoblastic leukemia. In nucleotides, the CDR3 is TGTGCCAGCAGCCAGTATCTGGGAGGAGAAACTGAAGCTTTCTTT. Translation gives CASSQYLGGETEAFF.